Shown below are 19 T cell receptor beta chains from a single sample sequenced in a study of OX40 agonist ivuxolimab in advanced cancers. Only in-frame clones appear in the TCRdb table, and some are missing; sequencing was by immunoSEQ multiplex PCR. The sample has roughly 79,000 clones; more than 75% are singletons. The specimen was CD4+ or CD8+ T cells sorted from blood, collected in a trial of the OX40 agonist ivuxolimab. These receptors were obtained from an adult with an advanced solid tumor such as melanoma, head and neck, liver or kidney cancer.

This chain connects TRBV6-1 to TRBJ2-1, with 9 bases matching TRBD2. CDR3 size: 14 residues. V shed 8 bases, J shed 6 bases, and the junction held 8 bases outside the gene matches. The V gene's germline CDR1 is MNHNS and CDR2 SASEGT. The DNA for the CDR3 is TGTGCCAGCGGAAAAGGACTAGCGCTCAATGAGCAGTTCTTC. Translation gives CASGKGLALNEQFF.

The rearrangement uses TRBV5-1 and TRBJ2-2, with 10 bases that match TRBD1. This CDR3 is 16 amino acids long. V was pared by 4 bases and J by 4 bases, with 7 bases of the junction left unmatched. Per the germline V gene, CDR1 is SGHRS and CDR2 is YFSETQ. The CDR3 here is CASSQTGGAGTGELFF. CDR3 sequence (DNA): TGCGCCAGCAGCCAGACAGGGGGCGCAGGCACCGGGGAGCTGTTTTTT.

The chain joins TRBV7-9 to TRBJ1-4; a possible D gene is TRBD1 (5 bases). Germline CDR1 is SEHNR and CDR2 is FQNEAQ (reference sequence). The length of the CDR3 is 16 residues. V was shortened by 4 bases and J by 4 bases, with 16 bases between the two germline ends. CDR3 bases: TGTGCCAGCAGCTCTCCTGTCGGGGCCCATAATGAAAAACTGTTTTTT. Its translation: CASSSPVGAHNEKLFF.

The chain carries TRBV5-5 and TRBJ2-3; no definite D call. Germline assignment: CDR1 SGHKS and CDR2 YYEKEE (reference sequence). CDR3 length: 15 residues. With 5 bases removed from V and 2 bases from J, the gap between germline ends came to 15 bases. The CDR3 DNA reads as TGTGCCAGCAGTCCTAGAGCGCTCCTCACAGATACGCAGTATTTT. Translation: CASSPRALLTDTQYF. The complete variable domain, with remaining parts taken from reference TRBV5-5 and TRBJ2-3, reads DAGVTQSPTHLIKTRGQQVTLRCSPISGHKSVSWYQQVLGQGPQFIFQYYEKEERGRGNFPDRFSARQFPNYSSELNVNALLLGDSALYLCASSPRALLTDTQYFGPGTRLTVL.

In its sample, this clone was seen a few times. This chain joins TRBV20-1 and TRBJ1-2, with a tentative D call TRBD1 (6 bases). CDR1 DFQATT and CDR2 SNEGSKA come from the germline V gene (reference sequence). Trimming took 5 bases from V and 4 from J, leaving 8 bases between them. The CDR3 consists of 11 residues. The CDR3: CSAWTVYGYTF. CDR3 DNA: TGCAGTGCTTGGACAGTCTATGGCTACACCTTC.

This chain connects TRBV6-6 to TRBJ1-6, with 7 nucleotides matching TRBD1. The CDR3 runs 14 residues. CDR1 is MNHNY, CDR2 SVGAGI, per germline (reference sequence). Unmatched junction bases numbered 6, after V lost 6 bases and J lost 7 bases. CDR3 in DNA: TGTGCCAGCAGCCGGGACAGAGTCAATTCACCCCTCCACTTT. This sequence encodes CASSRDRVNSPLHF.

The chain recombines TRBV5-5 with TRBJ2-1; TRBD1 is a possible D gene (7 bases). V lost 0 bases to trimming and J lost 6 bases, with 13 bases between them. Germline V lookup: CDR1 SGHKS, CDR2 YYEKEE (reference sequence). This CDR3 has 15 amino acids. The CDR3 DNA is TGTGCCAGCAGCTTGGGTGGAGGGGGCGGCAATGAGCAGTTCTTC. This gives the protein CASSLGGGGGNEQFF.

V is TRBV28 and J is TRBJ2-1, with 12 bases aligning to TRBD2. The germline V gene has CDR1 MDHEN and CDR2 SYDVKM. This CDR3 has 17 residues. The trim removed 6 bases at V and 7 bases at J, leaving 13 bases unmatched. The CDR3: CASSKKSTSGSWNEQFF. The CDR3 coding sequence is TGTGCCAGCAGCAAGAAATCGACTAGCGGGAGTTGGAATGAGCAGTTCTTC.

The J gene is TRBJ2-4, the V gene TRBV7-9, with D unresolved. In germline, CDR1 is SEHNR, CDR2 FQNEAQ (reference sequence). The CDR3 runs to 14 residues. Deletions cut 5 bases from V and 5 bases from J, with 13 bases between. DNA for the CDR3: TGTGCCAGCAGCCCCCTTTCGCGACAAAACATTCAGTACTTC. This sequence encodes CASSPLSRQNIQYF.

The chain links TRBV21-1 to TRBJ2-5; the table's D call, TRBD2, was not checked against the DNA. TRBV21-1 corresponds to a pseudogene. The CDR3 sequence is 19 residues long. The CDR3 nucleotides read TGTGCCAGCAGCAATCCGATCAGCGGGAGTGGGGGCATCCAAGAGACCCAGTACTTC. Encoded protein: CASSNPISGSGGIQETQYF.

This clone came up a few times. The gene calls are TRBV5-5 and TRBJ2-5; D is uncertain. Germline CDR1 and CDR2: SGHKS and YYEKEE (reference sequence). V dropped 0 bases and J dropped 2 bases, with 5 bases sitting between them. This CDR3 comprises 13 residues. CDR3 region: CASSLEPQETQYF. CDR3 DNA sequence: TGTGCCAGCAGCTTGGAGCCTCAAGAGACCCAGTACTTC.

The chain joins TRBV2 to TRBJ2-7; 13 bases are shared with TRBD2. The CDR3 is 14 residues long. CDR1 is SNHLY and CDR2 is FYNNEI in the germline V gene. V dropped 6 bases and J dropped 5; count of bases not matched to a gene: 4. The CDR3: CASSPGLAGNEQYF. In DNA, the CDR3 is TGTGCCAGCAGCCCGGGACTAGCGGGAAACGAGCAGTACTTC.

This rearrangement joins TRBV11-3 to TRBJ1-1; 7 nucleotides line up with TRBD1. After removal of 7 bases from V and 1 base from J, the junction contained 3 bases not matched to a gene. The CDR3 covers 13 residues. Germline values: CDR1 SGHNT, CDR2 YENEEA. The CDR3 coding sequence is TGTGCCAGCAACTCAGGGGGGAACACTGAAGCTTTCTTT. Translated, it gives CASNSGGNTEAFF. Drawing the rest from reference TRBV11-3 and TRBJ1-1, the complete variable domain is EAGVVQSPRYKIIEKKQPVAFWCNPISGHNTLYWYLQNLGQGPELLIRYENEEAVDDSQLPKDRFSAERLKGVDSTLKIQPAELGDSAVYLCASNSGGNTEAFFGQGTRLTVV.

The gene calls are TRBV7-2 and TRBJ2-3; tentative D call: TRBD1 (6 bases). V gave up 1 base and J gave up 5 bases, with 13 bases separating them. CDR1 is SGHTA, CDR2 FQGNSA, per germline. This CDR3 region has 15 residues. The chain's CDR3 is CASSLGAGVGDTQYF. The CDR3 DNA is TGTGCCAGCAGCTTAGGAGCAGGGGTAGGAGATACGCAGTATTTT.

The chain employs TRBV5-4 and TRBJ1-2; 12 bases align to TRBD1. This CDR3 is 14 amino acids long. CDR1 is SGHNT, CDR2 YYREEE, per germline (reference sequence). V trimming: 5 bases; J trimming: 4 bases; junction bases outside the gene matches: 3. The CDR3 nucleotides read TGTGCCAGCAGGGGACAGGGGGCCGTCTATGGCTACACCTTC. Its protein is CASRGQGAVYGYTF.

This clone was counted only a few times. The J gene is TRBJ2-5, the V gene TRBV5-4; D may be TRBD2 (5 bases). V was pared by 4 bases and J by 1 base, with 11 bases between. CDR1 and CDR2 (germline): SGHNT, YYREEE (reference sequence). This CDR3 region has 14 residues. Here the CDR3 DNA reads TGTGCCAGCAGCGGGTCTAGCATCCAAGAGACCCAGTACTTC. Its translation: CASSGSSIQETQYF.

The table lists this clone with a count of one. The J gene is TRBJ1-1, the V gene TRBV19; D is possibly TRBD1 (6 bases). Germline assignment: CDR1 LNHDA and CDR2 SQIVND (reference sequence). The length of the CDR3 is 16 residues. Trimming took 6 bases from V and 2 from J, leaving 19 bases between them. The CDR3: CASRPTGTTKNTEAFF. The CDR3 DNA sequence: TGTGCCAGTAGGCCAACCGGGACAACAAAAAACACTGAAGCTTTCTTT.

About this clone: Other DNA sequences in the same sample also yield this CDR3. The chain links TRBV7-2 to TRBJ2-5; no reliable D call. Between the trimmed V and J ends, which lost 2 bases and 5 bases, there was a span of 6 bases. This CDR3 is 12 amino acids long. The germline CDR1 and CDR2 sequences are SGHTA and FQGNSA. The DNA for the CDR3 is TGTGCCAGCAGCTTAAGTTCCGAGACCCAGTACTTC. It encodes CASSLSSETQYF.

About this clone itself: The junction differs from germline at one of its ends, possibly a read error. The rearrangement links TRBV7-7 to TRBJ2-2, with a tentative D call TRBD1 (6 bases). The CDR3 sequence is 14 residues long. Per germline, CDR1 SSHAT and CDR2 FNYEAQ (reference sequence). The CDR3 nucleotides are TGTGCTAGCAGACCCACAGGGTCGACCGGGGAGCTGTTTTTT. Its translation is CASRPTGSTGELFF.